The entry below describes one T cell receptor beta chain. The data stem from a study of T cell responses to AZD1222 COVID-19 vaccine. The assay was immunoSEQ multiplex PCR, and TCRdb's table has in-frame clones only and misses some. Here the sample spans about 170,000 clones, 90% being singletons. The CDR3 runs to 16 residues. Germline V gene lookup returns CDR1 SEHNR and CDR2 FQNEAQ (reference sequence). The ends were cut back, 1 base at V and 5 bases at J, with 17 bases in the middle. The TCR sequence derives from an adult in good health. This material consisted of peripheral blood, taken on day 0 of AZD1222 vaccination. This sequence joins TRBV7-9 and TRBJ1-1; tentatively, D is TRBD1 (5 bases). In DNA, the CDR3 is TGTGCCAGCAGCTTAGGAACAGGCCGGATTGGGACTGAAGCTTTCTTT. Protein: CASSLGTGRIGTEAFF.